This T cell receptor beta chain was found in a study of blood T cell repertoires in COVID-19. About the study: Specimens from acute and convalescent COVID-19 originated in the United States, Italy and Spain. Nucleic acid was either cDNA or gDNA, and it came from T cells, B-cell-depleted T cells, or PBMCs.

Methods used by the authors: Scientists estimated how many nucleated cells there were by amplifying reference gene primers. The method was immunoSEQ multiplex PCR; TCRdb's version includes in-frame clones alone and lacks a portion of them. For V, J and clone size, that table is used; D and trimming come from the DNA. The sample lists a few hundred thousand clones, over 75% occurring once. This receptor was identified in a woman aged 55-70 years with acute or convalescent COVID-19. What was sequenced was peripheral blood.

This CDR3 is CASSQSPPYEQYF. The DNA of the CDR3 is TGCGCCAGCAGCCAATCTCCCCCTTACGAGCAGTACTTC. The chain carries TRBV4-1 and TRBJ2-7; D is unresolved. V lost 2 bases and J 4 bases, leaving 9 bases between the germline ends. Per germline, CDR1 MGHRA and CDR2 YSYEKL. The CDR3 consists of 13 residues.